This T cell receptor beta chain was identified during a study of tumor and adjacent non-tumor tissue in lung cancer. Study-wide context: There were around 11 adenocarcinoma, 2 squamous cell carcinoma and 1 small cell lung cancer cases. Study-level results: Shorter survival was associated with higher TCR diversity in tumors.

TCRbeta libraries were built with three rounds of nested PCR, modified from ARM-PCR. TCRdb reprocessed the multiplex PCR reads via MiXCR and lists one record per CDR3 protein. The sample holds under 150,000 distinct CDR3 sequences, roughly 70% seen once. V lost 10 bases and J lost 2, with 21 bases in between. CDR1 and CDR2 (germline): SGHAT, FQNNGV. CDR3 length: 16 amino acids. No cell sorting was done before RNA was extracted from the tissue. A remark on this clonotype: Its target is not known.

This chain links TRBV11-2 with TRBJ2-1; D perhaps matches TRBD2 (6 bases). Sequencing input: lung tumor tissue. The origin of this receptor is a man between 60 and 75 years old with small cell lung cancer. The CDR3 loop is CANSLAAGTPYNEQFF. Here the CDR3 DNA reads TGTGCCAATAGCTTAGCGGCGGGGACCCCCTACAATGAGCAGTTCTTC.